This T cell receptor beta chain was recorded in a study of blood T cells in healthy people across ages. For the second PCR, which ran for roughly 7 to 11 cycles, a sample-barcoded 5' primer and a J-beta primer mix were used. Via MiXCR, TCRdb re-called the 5' RACE reads, giving one row per CDR3 protein. The table shows 1,300,000 or so distinct CDR3 sequences, with roughly 59% occurring only once. CDR3 size: 14 residues. CDR1 MGHDK and CDR2 SYGVNS come from the germline V gene. The J segment lost 6 bases and the V segment lost 1 base, leaving 4 bases of the junction unmatched. Each donor supplied approximately 10 milliliters of peripheral blood. Total RNA, at least 5.5 micrograms per sample, was extracted from PBMCs.

The sample comprised blood. The V call is TRBV25-1, the J call TRBJ2-7; the match to TRBD1 covers 9 bases. The receptor's source is a man aged 18 to 29 in good health. The CDR3 DNA follows: TGTGCCAGCAGTGAATTAGGGACAGGGACCGAGCAGTACTTC. Translation: CASSELGTGTEQYF.